Presented here are 24 T cell receptor beta chains from one specimen sequenced in a study of shared clonotypes between healthy human individuals (dated by TCRdb to 2019 to 2021). The library came from the immunoSEQ multiplex PCR assay. TCRdb took over this immuneACCESS table, retaining in-frame rearrangements with V and J assigned. Such tables are incomplete; in checked studies, under half of the missing clones stem from an unresolved V gene, and the remainder is unexplained. The sample contains about 2 million clones, roughly 95% of them found a single time. The ten largest clonotypes hold 0.1% to 0.15% of the sample. The material sequenced was naive CD4+ T cells sorted from blood. Read against the paper, the sample's cell subset or site label means: CD45RA+ positively selected. These receptors originate from a man aged 18 to 30 in good health.

The chain links TRBV30 to TRBJ1-1; D is unclear. Germline lookup yields CDR1 GTSNPN and CDR2 SVGIG (reference sequence). The ends were cut back, 8 bases at V and 0 bases at J, with 7 bases in the middle. CDR3 length: 11 residues. The CDR3 loop is CAGTVNTEAFF. CDR3 nucleotides: TGTGCCGGAACAGTGAACACTGAAGCTTTCTTT.

The chain joins TRBV6-5 to TRBJ2-5; tentatively, D is TRBD2 (6 bases). Per germline, CDR1 MNHEY and CDR2 SVGAGI. The CDR3 runs 15 residues. Trimming cost V 2 bases and J 6 bases, with 16 bases left between them. The CDR3 is CASSYGTAGVQTQYF. As DNA, the CDR3 is TGTGCCAGCAGTTACGGGACTGCTGGGGTTCAGACCCAGTACTTC.

On this clone: The same CDR3 can be traced to other DNA sequences in this sample. The rearrangement links TRBV5-1 to TRBJ2-7; 7 nucleotides align to TRBD1. The CDR3 is 13 amino acids. Losses at the gene ends were 4 bases for V and 4 bases for J; bases not matched to a gene: 5. The germline V gene encodes CDR1 SGHRS and CDR2 YFSETQ. Here the CDR3 DNA reads TGCGCCAGCAGCCCGGGACAGCCATACGAGCAGTACTTC. It codes for CASSPGQPYEQYF.

A word on this clone: Other DNA sequences within the sample encode an identical CDR3. The chain is built from TRBV6-5 and TRBJ2-7, with TRBD2 matching 7 bases. The length of the CDR3 is 13 residues. The germline gives CDR1 MNHEY, CDR2 SVGAGI. V was clipped by 8 bases and J by 0 bases; unmatched bases: 4. DNA for the CDR3: TGTGCCAGCGGGAGGGGAAGCTCCTACGAGCAGTACTTC. This gives the protein CASGRGSSYEQYF.

The chain joins TRBV4-1 to TRBJ2-7; D is unclear. V was clipped by 1 base and J by 2 bases, with 12 bases between them. Germline values: CDR1 MGHRA, CDR2 YSYEKL. This CDR3 has 15 amino acids. DNA for the CDR3: TGCGCCAGCAGCCAAGTTCCTAGTAAACCCTACGAGCAGTACTTC. Residues: CASSQVPSKPYEQYF.

This chain joins TRBV10-1 and TRBJ1-1; no firm D call. This CDR3 is 14 amino acids long. From germline, CDR1 is WNHNN and CDR2 SYGVQD (reference sequence). V was shortened by 2 bases and J by 4 bases, with 11 bases between the two germline ends. The CDR3 DNA sequence: TGCGCCAGCAGTGAGAGGGCTCAAGGCACTGAAGCTTTCTTT. It translates to CASSERAQGTEAFF.

The chain joins TRBV2 to TRBJ1-2; 11 positions agree with TRBD1. The germline gives CDR1 SNHLY, CDR2 FYNNEI. The CDR3 is made up of 14 amino acids. V lost 7 bases to trimming and J lost 4 bases; unmatched junction nucleotides: 5. In DNA form, the CDR3 reads TGTGCCAGCACACCGGGACAGGGGGTCTATGGCTACACCTTC. The encoded protein is CASTPGQGVYGYTF.

This CDR3 is CASSNSNHEQYF. CDR3 nucleotide sequence: TGCGCCAGCAGTAATAGCAACCACGAGCAGTACTTC. The gene calls are TRBV10-1 and TRBJ2-7; D gene ambiguous. The CDR3 covers 12 residues. V lost 5 bases and J 5 bases, leaving 10 bases between the germline ends. Germline loops: CDR1 WNHNN, CDR2 SYGVQD (reference sequence).

This sequence joins TRBV9 and TRBJ1-4; 9 bases map to TRBD1. The CDR3 loop spans 15 amino acids. With V trimmed by 2 bases and J by 3 bases, 2 bases remained unmatched. Germline CDR1 is SGDLS and CDR2 is YYNGEE. This CDR3 is CASSVGTGPNEKLFF. The DNA for the CDR3 is TGTGCCAGCAGCGTGGGGACAGGGCCTAATGAAAAACTGTTTTTT.

For this clone: This sample includes further DNA sequences coding for the same CDR3. The genes are TRBV7-9 and TRBJ1-4; tentative D call: TRBD1 (6 bases). Germline V gene data show CDR1 as SEHNR and CDR2 as FQNEAQ (reference sequence). V lost 1 base and J 5 bases, leaving 8 bases between the germline ends. This CDR3 region has 14 residues. The DNA of the CDR3 is TGTGCCAGCAGCTTAGGACAGGACAATGAAAAACTGTTTTTT. It encodes CASSLGQDNEKLFF.

V gene TRBV19 combines with J gene TRBJ1-2, with 9 positions matching TRBD1. V shed 3 bases and J 6 bases; nucleotides not matched to a gene: 11. Germline lookup yields CDR1 LNHDA and CDR2 SQIVND (reference sequence). The CDR3 totals 16 residues. CDR3 sequence reads: CASSIRSGQGRDGYTF. The CDR3 DNA reads as TGTGCCAGTAGTATTAGGTCCGGACAGGGGCGAGATGGCTACACCTTC.

This chain uses TRBV5-4 with TRBJ2-5; tentative D call: TRBD1 (6 bases). CDR1 is SGHNT, CDR2 YYREEE, per germline (reference sequence). The CDR3 length is 13 residues. Trimming shortened V by 4 bases and J by 9 bases, and 16 bases separated the two germline ends. The CDR3 protein is CASSPSGEGAQYF. CDR3 nucleotide sequence: TGTGCCAGCAGCCCCTCAGGGGAAGGGGCCCAGTACTTC.

The chain carries TRBV4-1 and TRBJ2-7; 7 nucleotides match TRBD2. The ends lost 0 bases at V and 0 bases at J; junction bases unmatched: 5. Germline V lookup: CDR1 MGHRA, CDR2 YSYEKL. The CDR3 totals 16 residues. In DNA form, the CDR3 reads TGCGCCAGCAGCCAAGATGCTGGCGGGGGCTCCTACGAGCAGTACTTC. This encodes CASSQDAGGGSYEQYF.

The genes are TRBV19 and TRBJ2-6; 8 bases are shared with TRBD1. Germline V lookup: CDR1 LNHDA, CDR2 SQIVND (reference sequence). V lost 6 bases and J lost 3; bases outside the gene matches: 10. The CDR3 covers 17 residues. In nucleotides, the CDR3 is TGTGCCAGTAGCCAAGGGGCAGGGGGCTTTGGGGCCAACGTCCTGACTTTC. It encodes CASSQGAGGFGANVLTF.

The chain links TRBV29-1 to TRBJ1-1; weak D call: TRBD1 (5 bases). Germline CDR1 and CDR2: SQVTM and ANQGSEA. Trimming shortened V by 7 bases and J by 0 bases, and 15 bases separated the two germline ends. The CDR3 totals 14 residues. CDR3 residues: CSGTTGTVNTEAFF. Here the CDR3 DNA reads TGCAGCGGAACCACCGGGACGGTGAACACTGAAGCTTTCTTT.

This chain connects TRBV19 to TRBJ2-7; 12 positions match TRBD1. With 7 bases clipped from V and 7 bases from J, the junction kept 11 bases outside the gene matches. This CDR3 is built from 15 residues. Per germline, CDR1 LNHDA and CDR2 SQIVND (reference sequence). CDR3 coding DNA: TGTGCCAGTACTTCGAAGGGACAGGGGGCGCGGGAGCAGTACTTC. It codes for CASTSKGQGAREQYF. Together with reference TRBV19 and TRBJ2-7, the CDR3 gives the full variable domain: DGGITQSPKYLFRKEGQNVTLSCEQNLNHDAMYWYRQDPGQGLRLIYYSQIVNDFQKGDIAEGYSVSREKKESFPLTVTSAQKNPTAFYLCASTSKGQGAREQYFGPGTRLTVT.

In this sample, this clone turned up a few times. This chain uses TRBV19 with TRBJ1-6, with 7 bases that match TRBD1. This CDR3 has 15 amino acids. Looked up from germline, CDR1 is LNHDA and CDR2 is SQIVND (reference sequence). The V and J ends lost 3 bases and 8 bases, in that order; junction bases with no gene match: 7. CDR3 nucleotides: TGTGCCAGTAGTATTGGGGCAGGGGGTGATTCACCCCTCCACTTT. Its protein is CASSIGAGGDSPLHF. Full variable domain (missing parts from reference TRBV19 and TRBJ1-6): DGGITQSPKYLFRKEGQNVTLSCEQNLNHDAMYWYRQDPGQGLRLIYYSQIVNDFQKGDIAEGYSVSREKKESFPLTVTSAQKNPTAFYLCASSIGAGGDSPLHFGNGTRLTVT.

The chain carries TRBV6-1 and TRBJ2-7, with TRBD2 matching over 8 bases. With 2 bases clipped from V and 2 bases from J, the junction kept 2 bases outside the gene matches. The CDR3 runs 14 residues. From germline, CDR1 is MNHNS and CDR2 SASEGT. The chain's CDR3 is CASSEMGLAYEQYF. CDR3 bases: TGTGCCAGCAGTGAAATGGGACTAGCCTACGAGCAGTACTTC.

CDR3 DNA sequence: TGCGCCAGCAAGAGTAGCGCCTCAATCTACGAGCAGTACTTC. Protein: CASKSSASIYEQYF. The rearrangement links TRBV5-1 to TRBJ2-7; weak D call: TRBD2 (5 bases). The CDR3 extends over 14 amino acids. With 6 bases removed from V and 3 bases from J, the gap between germline ends came to 16 bases. Germline V CDR1 and CDR2: SGHRS, YFSETQ.

This clone was recorded a few times. The gene calls are TRBV7-9 and TRBJ2-2; D is undetermined. The CDR3 is made up of 13 amino acids. The V gene lost 7 bases and the J gene lost 1 base, with 7 bases spanning the gap. Looked up from germline, CDR1 is SEHNR and CDR2 is FQNEAQ (reference sequence). CDR3 residues: CASTFWNTGELFF. CDR3 sequence (DNA): TGTGCCAGCACCTTCTGGAACACCGGGGAGCTGTTTTTT.

V usage is TRBV4-1 and J usage is TRBJ1-1; D gene unclear. Germline loops: CDR1 MGHRA, CDR2 YSYEKL. The CDR3 covers 16 residues. Trimming took 3 bases from V and 7 from J, leaving 21 bases between them. The CDR3 loop is CASSHPWVQKRIEAFF. CDR3 DNA sequence: TGCGCCAGCAGCCACCCATGGGTACAGAAGAGGATTGAAGCTTTCTTT.

This chain connects TRBV10-3 to TRBJ2-7; 9 bases fit TRBD1. The CDR3 is 17 residues long. CDR1 and CDR2 (germline): ENHRY, SYGVKD. V shed 10 bases, J shed 2 bases, and the junction held 18 bases outside the gene matches. DNA of the CDR3: TGTGCCACCCCGGGACAGGGCGCTACCAACACCGCCTACGAGCAGTACTTC. Residues: CATPGQGATNTAYEQYF.

This clone was seen once. V and J are TRBV5-4 and TRBJ2-2; D may be TRBD2 (6 bases). Per germline, CDR1 SGHNT and CDR2 YYREEE (reference sequence). V was shortened by 2 bases and J by 3 bases, with 11 bases between the two germline ends. The CDR3 loop spans 15 amino acids. CDR3 residues: CASSLGGKYTGELFF. In nucleotides, the CDR3 is TGTGCCAGCAGCTTAGGAGGGAAGTACACCGGGGAGCTGTTTTTT.

The CDR3 nucleotides read TGTGCCATCAGTGGCCTAGTACGGGCGGGAGCGTACAATGAGCAGTTCTTC. This gives the protein CAISGLVRAGAYNEQFF. The rearrangement links TRBV10-3 to TRBJ2-1; 7 bases match TRBD2. Per the germline V gene, CDR1 is ENHRY and CDR2 is SYGVKD. This CDR3 comprises 17 residues. The ends lost 4 bases at V and 4 bases at J; junction bases unmatched: 13.